The rows below give T cell receptor beta chains drawn from one sample of a study of identical twins. TCRdb reprocessed the 5' RACE reads via MiXCR and lists one record per CDR3 protein. The repertoire holds around 1.7 million distinct CDR3 sequences, under 35% seen once, with more than 0.25% in the top ten. The sequencing sample was made of cord blood. The receptors were gathered from a newborn girl in good health. Both conserved end residues are part of each CDR3. Only some rows state a clone size, as once, few, many or a class for expanded clones.

v_gene | abundance | CDR3aa
TRBV6-6 | . | CASSLPDHTEAFF
TRBV6-5 | . | CASSYATGNRATNEKLFF
TRBV7-2 | . | CACSFNFRTGVGSDTQYF
TRBV10-2 | . | CASSDYRGGRNEQFF
TRBV3-1 | . | CASRGPARLFF
TRBV7-9 | many | CASSSSSSYEQYF
TRBV20-1 | many | CSARDYPRNYEQYF
TRBV6-6 | many | CASSYTDRETQYF
TRBV12-3/TRBV12-4 | . | CASSFWGTGTTEQFF
TRBV6-1 | . | CASSDGTSGRNYEQYF
TRBV25-1 | . | CASSDREVAYGYTF
TRBV20-1 | . | CSAREGFRTGRSYGYTF
TRBV20-1 | . | CSASDSITSQPQHF
TRBV28 | . | CASSISGTGTQYF
TRBV20-1 | few | CSAARDGDYEQYF
TRBV7-8 | few | CASSLVGGLAGQETQYF
TRBV6-1 | . | CASSRKALYEQYF
TRBV2 | . | CASRLGAGNSYEQYF
TRBV28 | few | CASSSRGAKNIQYF
TRBV20-1 | many | CSAPLSARLYEQYF
TRBV20-1 | . | CSARDQQGAGTEAFF
TRBV11-1 | . | CASSFGGTGGTDTQYF
TRBV11-2 | . | CASSFQSRQGYTF
TRBV14 | . | CASSQFRGGNTEAFF
TRBV5-4 | . | CASSLGGLSDDEQYF
TRBV5-8 | few | CASSGTSGKDSSTDTQYF
TRBV4-1 | few | CASSQDLTRNTEAFF
TRBV10-3 | many | CAIMSSFNYGYTF
TRBV20-1 | . | CSASKNAARSYNEQYF
TRBV12-3/TRBV12-4 | few | CASSRRLAGAYNEQFF
TRBV7-9 | few | CASSLLLRGETQYF
TRBV19 | few | CASSIIRQADQPQHF
TRBV5-1 | . | CASSLRSRGHEQYF
TRBV20-1 | . | CSARDIYEQYF
TRBV29-1 | few | CSVGTPYEQYF
TRBV20-1 | . | CSASDRASYEQYF
TRBV27 | . | CASNRDGADTQYF
TRBV28 | . | CASSLPGSNTGELFF
TRBV11-2 | . | CASTQKVSGGTSTDTQYF
TRBV14 | . | CASSPLANSPLHF
TRBV20-1 | . | CSARDYSAGGPFEQYF
TRBV2 | . | CASRRTGLQEQYF
TRBV15 | . | CATSRDRLDGSYNEQYF
TRBV10-3 | once | CAISGKGGRHEQYF
TRBV6-1 | . | CASRPTRTGELFF
TRBV5-6 | few | CASSLFGTGVNYGYTF
TRBV20-1 | . | CSARVQGAVRYQPQHF
TRBV25-1 | . | CASNLAGPYNEQYF
TRBV3-1 | . | CASSQAITSGGASFF
TRBV4-2 | . | CASSTRLAGATYQETQYF
TRBV28 | many | CASSSGSNEQFF
TRBV27 | few | CASTGLAGESYEQYF
TRBV2 | . | CASSEDRGNYGYTF